The present entry profiles one T cell receptor beta chain with its context. Germline V lookup: CDR1 LNHNV, CDR2 YYDKDF (reference sequence). The CDR3 has 15 amino acids. Trimming left V 5 bases short and J 1 base short, with 11 bases between. In the authors' workflow: By means of reference gene primer amplification, nucleated cell counts were estimated. TCRdb keeps only in-frame clones here, not all; method: immunoSEQ multiplex PCR. V and J calls and clone size follow that table, whereas D and trimming were derived from the DNA. The repertoire holds about 480,000 clones, with roughly 90% as singletons. This sample is part of a study of blood T cell repertoires in COVID-19. Study overall: PBMCs, B-cell-depleted T cells, or T cells provided the cDNA or gDNA that made up the material.

Material for sequencing was PBMCs or T cells enriched from blood (not recorded which). The chain combines TRBV15 with TRBJ2-2; weak D call: TRBD2 (6 bases). The TCR comes from a middle-aged woman who had recovered from COVID-19. In DNA form, the CDR3 reads TGTGCCACCAGCGCATGGGGAGGGAACACCGGGGAGCTGTTTTTT. Translating it yields CATSAWGGNTGELFF.